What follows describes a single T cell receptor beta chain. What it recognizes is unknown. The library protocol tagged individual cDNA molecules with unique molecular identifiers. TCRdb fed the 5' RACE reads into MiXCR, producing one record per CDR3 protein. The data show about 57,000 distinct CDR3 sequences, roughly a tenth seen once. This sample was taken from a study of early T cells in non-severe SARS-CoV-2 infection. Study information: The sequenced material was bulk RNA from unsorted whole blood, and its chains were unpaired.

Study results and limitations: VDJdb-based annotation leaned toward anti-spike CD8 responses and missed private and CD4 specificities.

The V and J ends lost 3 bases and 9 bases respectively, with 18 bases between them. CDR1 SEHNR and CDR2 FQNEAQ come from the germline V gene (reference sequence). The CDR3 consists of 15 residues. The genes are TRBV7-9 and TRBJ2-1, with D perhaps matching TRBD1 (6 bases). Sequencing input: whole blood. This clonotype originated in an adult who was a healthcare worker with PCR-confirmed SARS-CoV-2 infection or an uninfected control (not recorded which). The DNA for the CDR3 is TGTGCCAGCAGCTTGGGCCTCTCGATGGGGGCTGAGCAGTTCTTC. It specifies CASSLGLSMGAEQFF.